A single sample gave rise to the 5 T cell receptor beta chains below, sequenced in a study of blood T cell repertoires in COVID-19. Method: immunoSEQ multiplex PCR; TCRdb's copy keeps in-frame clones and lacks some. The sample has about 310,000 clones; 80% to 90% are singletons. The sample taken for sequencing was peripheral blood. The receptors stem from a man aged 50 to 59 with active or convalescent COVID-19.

CDR3: CASSFGTSGRREQFF. CDR3 coding DNA: TGTGCCAGCAGTTTCGGGACTAGCGGGAGGAGGGAGCAGTTCTTC. The chain links TRBV27 to TRBJ2-1, with TRBD2 matching 15 bases. Per germline, CDR1 MNHEY and CDR2 SMNVEV (reference sequence). Trimming at V came to 3 bases and at J to 10 bases, leaving 4 bases not matched to a gene. The CDR3 covers 15 residues.

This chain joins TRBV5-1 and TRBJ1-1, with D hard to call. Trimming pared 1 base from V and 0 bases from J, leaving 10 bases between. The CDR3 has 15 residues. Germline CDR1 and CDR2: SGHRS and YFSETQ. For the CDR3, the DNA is TGCGCCAGCAGCTTGAGAACAGCTATGAACACTGAAGCTTTCTTT. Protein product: CASSLRTAMNTEAFF.

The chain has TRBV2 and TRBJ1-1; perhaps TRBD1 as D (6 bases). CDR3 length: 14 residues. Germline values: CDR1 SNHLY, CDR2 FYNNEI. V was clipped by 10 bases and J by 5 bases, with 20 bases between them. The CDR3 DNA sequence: TGTGCCATCCGAGGAAGGGGGGGTGGTACTGAAGCTTTCTTT. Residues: CAIRGRGGGTEAFF.

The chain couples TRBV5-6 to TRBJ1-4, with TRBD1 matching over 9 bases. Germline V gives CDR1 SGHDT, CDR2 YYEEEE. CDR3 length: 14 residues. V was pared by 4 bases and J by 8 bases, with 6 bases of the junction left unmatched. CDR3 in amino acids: CASSTGGASEKLFF. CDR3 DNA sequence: TGTGCCAGCAGCACAGGGGGCGCGTCCGAAAAACTGTTTTTT.

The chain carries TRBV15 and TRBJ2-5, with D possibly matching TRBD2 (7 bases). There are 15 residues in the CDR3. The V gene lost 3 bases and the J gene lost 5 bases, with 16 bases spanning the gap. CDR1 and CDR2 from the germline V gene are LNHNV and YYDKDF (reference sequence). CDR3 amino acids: CATSSGRGRGETQYF. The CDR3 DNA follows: TGTGCCACCAGCAGTGGGCGGGGGCGAGGGGAGACCCAGTACTTC.